Listed below are T cell receptor beta chains from one sample, sequenced in a study of graft-versus-host responses after intestinal transplantation. These receptors have no identified antigens. TCRdb's copy holds only in-frame clones and misses some; the assay was immunoSEQ multiplex PCR. The profile covers tens of thousands of clones, with around 90% appearing a single time and roughly 2.5% taken by the ten largest. Specimen: unstimulated CD4+ T cells sorted from spleen or lymph node cells, collected before transplant. All receptors derive from a human donor who was the organ donor for an intestinal transplant. Each CDR3 is given with its conserved first and last residue.

j_gene	v_gene	CDR3aa
TRBJ2-3	TRBV5-1	CASSVVGLPTDTQYF
TRBJ1-1	TRBV5-1	CASSGTGTGTTEAFF
-	TRBV11-1	CASSLGGGGYEQYF
TRBJ2-5	TRBV21-1	CASSRRDRGQGTQYF
TRBJ2-2	TRBV7-2	CASSPAENTGELFF
TRBJ2-3	TRBV11-2	CASSSSGNTDTQYF
TRBJ2-3	TRBV7-7	CASSLGLAGNTDTQYF
TRBJ1-5	TRBV6-1	CASRTGFGQPQHF
TRBJ2-7	TRBV6-5	CASSYSGGSSYEQYF
TRBJ1-2	TRBV5-1	CASSSPGLELPNYGYTF
TRBJ2-2	TRBV19	CASSIRTSGFDTGELFF
TRBJ2-1	TRBV2	CASSEQFGEQFF
TRBJ1-1	TRBV5-4	CASSWDRGLMNTEAFF
TRBJ1-3	TRBV7-6	CASSLEGYSRSGNTIYF
TRBJ1-3	TRBV18	CASSRTGSGNTIYF
TRBJ2-7	TRBV6-1	CAGSAYEQYF
TRBJ2-7	TRBV28	CASSFPQTYEQYF
TRBJ1-4	TRBV29-1	CSVEQGNEKLFF
TRBJ1-4	TRBV2	CASSEGGQGGEKLFF
TRBJ2-5	TRBV28	CASSLLVRGHRETQYF
TRBJ2-7	TRBV18	CASSPGQGAHEQYF
TRBJ2-3	TRBV25-1	CASSELWAGRIVGEYF
TRBJ2-1	TRBV19	CASSIRTSGVNNEQFF
TRBJ1-1	TRBV5-1	CASSLEGLGGARSEAFF
TRBJ2-4	TRBV18	CASSPIGGGIQYF
TRBJ1-1	TRBV25-1	CASRDSLNTEAFF
TRBJ1-4	TRBV6-5	CASSYSTTGAREKLFF
TRBJ1-6	TRBV7-2	CASSLVGTGSGNSPLHF
TRBJ2-7	TRBV6-1	CASSEPGYEQYF
TRBJ2-3	TRBV6-6	CASRGQGAVTDTQYF
TRBJ2-1	TRBV5-3	CARSLGSWERAGEQFF
TRBJ1-1	TRBV30	CAWSVQGNTEAFF
TRBJ2-7	TRBV19	CASSTLAGAASYEQYF
TRBJ2-1	TRBV29-1	CSVVGRGTYNEQFF
TRBJ2-4	TRBV28	CASSSAGQGKNIQYF
TRBJ2-7	TRBV7-2	CASSQEQGPYEQYF
TRBJ1-2	TRBV28	CASLGATGDYGYTF
TRBJ2-5	TRBV9	CASSVVGLAGMETQYF
TRBJ2-5	TRBV5-1	CASSSQRESEETQYF
TRBJ2-7	TRBV28	CASSLTGSWREATYEQYF
TRBJ2-7	TRBV18	CASSRDKSYEQYF
TRBJ2-7	TRBV7-2	CASSLQTSGSFYEQYF
TRBJ1-4	TRBV19	CASSTGQGLNEKLFF
TRBJ1-4	TRBV7-2	CASSLDAGVNEKLFF
TRBJ1-5	TRBV5-5	CASSLAQGDQPQHF
TRBJ2-5	TRBV7-8	CASSFQGSQETQYF
TRBJ2-5	TRBV19	CASSKNDNQETQYF